This T cell receptor (beta chain) is from a study of cytomegalovirus exposure and HLA in healthy donors. The primer mix had 60 Vbeta and 13 Jbeta primers. Assay used: immunoSEQ multiplex PCR; TCRdb lists only in-frame clones, some missing. Reported are approximately 140,000 clones; the ten largest clones contain under 2%. Germline CDR1 MNHEY, CDR2 SMNVEV (reference sequence). The CDR3 sequence is 14 residues long. V lost 5 bases to trimming and J lost 4 bases; unmatched junction nucleotides: 6. Study results and limitations: Within an earlier analysis, most TCR beta V segments proved productive either about 90% or about 30% of the time.

With respect to this clone: Its antigen is unidentified.

Sequenced: PBMCs. V usage is TRBV27 and J usage is TRBJ1-2, with 8 bases aligning to TRBD1. This TCR derives from a woman between 45 and 60 years old in good health and CMV-seronegative. The CDR3 protein is CASSTQGAGYGYTF. The CDR3 coding sequence is TGTGCCAGCAGTACCCAGGGGGCTGGCTATGGCTACACCTTC.